Listed here is a single T cell receptor (beta chain). V trimming: 7 bases; J trimming: 0 bases; junction bases outside the gene matches: 9. CDR3 length: 16 residues. CDR1 SNHLY and CDR2 FYNNEI come from the germline V gene. While infection was still active, Seattle patients were enrolled and then followed longitudinally. The data stem from a study of blood T cell repertoires in COVID-19. Study overall: Acute and convalescent COVID-19 specimens originated in the United States, Italy and Spain. Sources were T cells, B-cell-depleted T cells, or PBMCs; the material itself was cDNA or gDNA.

Study processing details: It was from reference gene primer amplification that nucleated cell counts were estimated. Sequencing used immunoSEQ multiplex PCR; TCRdb keeps in-frame clones, though not all of them. V and J calls and clone size are as listed in that table; D and trimming were resolved from the DNA. The sample has fewer than 350,000 clones; roughly nine tenths are singletons. This rearrangement joins TRBV2 to TRBJ1-5; 7 bases agree with TRBD1. This TCR was sampled from a woman aged 25 to 39 with COVID-19, enrolled during active disease. The sequenced sample was peripheral blood. CDR3: CASTTDRYYSNQPQHF. CDR3 coding DNA: TGTGCCAGCACAACGGACAGGTATTATAGCAATCAGCCCCAGCATTTT. Using reference TRBV2 and TRBJ1-5 for the parts outside the CDR3, the full variable domain is EPEVTQTPSHQVTQMGQEVILRCVPISNHLYFYWYRQILGQKVEFLVSFYNNEISEKSEIFDDQFSVERPDGSNFTLKIRSTKLEDSAMYFCASTTDRYYSNQPQHFGDGTRLSIL.